This T cell receptor beta chain was obtained from a study of cytomegalovirus exposure and HLA in healthy donors. In the case of this clone: No antigen is known for it. Germline is not matched at one junction end, which may reflect a read error.

PCR used 60 Vbeta primers and 13 Jbeta primers. Measured with immunoSEQ multiplex PCR; TCRdb has only the in-frame clones, and not every one. The table includes approximately 180,000 clones, around 86% detected once. Germline V gene data show CDR1 as MGHRA and CDR2 as YSYEKL. This CDR3 has 14 amino acids. Study-level points and caveats: Around 18,000 TCR beta sequences were associated with HLA alleles at 0.05 false discovery rate in a later analysis.

The clonotype originates from a woman younger than 30 in good health and CMV-seronegative. Sequencing was performed on PBMCs. This chain joins TRBV4-1 and TRBJ2-5; TRBD1 aligns across 7 bases. The CDR3 region has the DNA TGCGCCAGTAGCCTCCCCGGCAGGGGGGAGACCCAGTACTTC. As protein: CASSLPGRGETQYF.